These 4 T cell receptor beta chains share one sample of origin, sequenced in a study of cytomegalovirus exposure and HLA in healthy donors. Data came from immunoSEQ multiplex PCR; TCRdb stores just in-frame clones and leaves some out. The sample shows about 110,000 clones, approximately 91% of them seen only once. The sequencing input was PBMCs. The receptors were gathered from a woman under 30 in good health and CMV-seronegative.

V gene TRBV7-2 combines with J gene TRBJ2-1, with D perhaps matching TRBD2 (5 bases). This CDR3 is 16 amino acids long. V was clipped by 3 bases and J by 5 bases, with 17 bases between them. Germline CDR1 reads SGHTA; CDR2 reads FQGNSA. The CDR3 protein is CASSFDWVATNNEQFF. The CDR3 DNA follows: TGTGCCAGCAGCTTTGATTGGGTAGCGACAAACAATGAGCAGTTCTTC.

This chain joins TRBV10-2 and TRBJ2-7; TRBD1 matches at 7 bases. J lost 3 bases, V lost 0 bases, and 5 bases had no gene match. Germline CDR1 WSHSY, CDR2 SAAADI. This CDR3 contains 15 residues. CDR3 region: CASSESRDSFYEQYF. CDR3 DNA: TGCGCCAGCAGTGAGTCCCGGGACAGCTTCTACGAGCAGTACTTC.

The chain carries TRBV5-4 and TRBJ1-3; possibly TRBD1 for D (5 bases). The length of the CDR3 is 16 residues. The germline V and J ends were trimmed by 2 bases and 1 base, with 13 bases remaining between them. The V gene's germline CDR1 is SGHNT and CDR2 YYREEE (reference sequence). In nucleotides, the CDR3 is TGTGCCAGCAGCTTTGGAGGGGAGTTGTCTGGAAACACCATATATTTT. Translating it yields CASSFGGELSGNTIYF.

This CDR3 reads CASGRYGQPYGYTF. DNA of the CDR3: TGTGCCAGCGGTCGATACGGACAGCCTTATGGCTACACCTTC. This sequence joins TRBV27 and TRBJ1-2, with D perhaps matching TRBD1 (6 bases). The germline gives CDR1 MNHEY, CDR2 SMNVEV (reference sequence). V was clipped by 8 bases and J by 5 bases, with 18 bases between them. This CDR3 has 14 amino acids.